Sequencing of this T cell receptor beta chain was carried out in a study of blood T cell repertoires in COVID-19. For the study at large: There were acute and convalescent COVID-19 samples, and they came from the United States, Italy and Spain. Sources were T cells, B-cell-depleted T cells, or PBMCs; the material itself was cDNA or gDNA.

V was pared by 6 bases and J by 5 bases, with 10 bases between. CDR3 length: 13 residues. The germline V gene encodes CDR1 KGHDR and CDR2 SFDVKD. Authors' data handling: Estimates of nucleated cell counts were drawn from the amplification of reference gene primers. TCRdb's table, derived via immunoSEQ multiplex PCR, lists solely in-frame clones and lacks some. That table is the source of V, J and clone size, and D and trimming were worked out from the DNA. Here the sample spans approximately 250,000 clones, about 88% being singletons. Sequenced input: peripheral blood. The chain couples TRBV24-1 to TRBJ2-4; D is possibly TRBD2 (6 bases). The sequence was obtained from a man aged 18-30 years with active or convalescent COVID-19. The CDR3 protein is CATSPGVENIQYF. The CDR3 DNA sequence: TGTGCCACCAGTCCGGGAGTGGAAAACATTCAGTACTTC.